Here is one TCR beta chain with its context. Its antigen is undetermined. With a much larger clone just one base away, this may be a read error. Germline-derived CDR1 and CDR2 are LGHDT and YNNKEL (reference sequence). The CDR3 has 16 residues. These data come from a study of CD8 T cells in ankylosing spondylitis. The study, taken as a whole, reports: In ankylosing spondylitis blood, a motif of roughly eight highly homologous TCR beta variants appeared characteristic.

TCRdb re-called the 5' RACE reads with MiXCR, one entry per CDR3 protein. The sample has some 330,000 distinct CDR3 sequences, approximately 8.2% seen once; the top ten hold about 14%. The source is a male donor with ankylosing spondylitis. J is TRBJ2-3 and V is TRBV3-1, with D hard to call. The specimen sequenced was blood, either unsorted or a sorted T cell fraction (not recorded which). Here the CDR3 reads CACSPRPRIRTDTQYF. CDR3 coding DNA: TGTGCCTGCAGCCCCAGACCCCGGATACGCACAGATACGCAGTATTTT.